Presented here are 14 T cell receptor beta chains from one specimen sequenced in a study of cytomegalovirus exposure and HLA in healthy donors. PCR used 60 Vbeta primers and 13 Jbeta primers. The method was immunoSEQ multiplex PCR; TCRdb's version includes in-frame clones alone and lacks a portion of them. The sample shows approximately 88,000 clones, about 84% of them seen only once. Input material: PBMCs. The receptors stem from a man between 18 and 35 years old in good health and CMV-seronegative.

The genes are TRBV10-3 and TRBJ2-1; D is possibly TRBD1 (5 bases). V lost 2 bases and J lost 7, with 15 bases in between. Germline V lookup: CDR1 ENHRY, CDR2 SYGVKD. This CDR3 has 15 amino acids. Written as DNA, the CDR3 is TGTGCCATCAGTGAGGAAAAGTTCAGGGTAAATGAGCAGTTCTTC. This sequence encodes CAISEEKFRVNEQFF.

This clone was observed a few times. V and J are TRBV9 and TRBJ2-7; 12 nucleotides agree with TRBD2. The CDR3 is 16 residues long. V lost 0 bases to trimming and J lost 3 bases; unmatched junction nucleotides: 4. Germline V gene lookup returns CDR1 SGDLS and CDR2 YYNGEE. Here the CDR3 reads CASSVAGTSGLYEQYF. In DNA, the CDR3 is TGTGCCAGCAGCGTAGCCGGGACTAGCGGGCTCTACGAGCAGTACTTC. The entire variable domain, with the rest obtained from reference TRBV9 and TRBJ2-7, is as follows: DSGVTQTPKHLITATGQRVTLRCSPRSGDLSVYWYQQSLDQGLQFLIQYYNGEERAKGNILERFSAQQFPDLHSELNLSSLELGDSALYFCASSVAGTSGLYEQYFGPGTRLTVT.

The CDR3 nucleotides are TGTGCCGAGTCCCCAGCGGGACGGTCCTACGAGCAGTACTTC. This translates into CAESPAGRSYEQYF. V and J are TRBV6-5 and TRBJ2-7, with 7 nucleotides matching TRBD2. CDR1 is MNHEY and CDR2 is SVGAGI in the germline V gene. The ends lost 11 bases at V and 1 base at J; junction bases unmatched: 11. The CDR3 is 14 amino acids.

The CDR3 nucleotides read TGTGCCAGCAGTAGCGGGACAGGGGGGTACTATGGCTACACCTTC. Its translation is CASSSGTGGYYGYTF. The chain joins TRBV27 to TRBJ1-2; 11 bases match TRBD1. The CDR3 spans 15 residues. Unmatched junction bases numbered 5, after V lost 5 bases and J lost 3 bases. Per germline, CDR1 MNHEY and CDR2 SMNVEV (reference sequence).

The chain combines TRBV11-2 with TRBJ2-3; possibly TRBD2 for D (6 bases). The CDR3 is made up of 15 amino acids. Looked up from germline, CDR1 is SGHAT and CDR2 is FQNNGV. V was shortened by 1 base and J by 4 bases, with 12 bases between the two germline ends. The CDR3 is CASSLVRGGADTQYF. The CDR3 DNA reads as TGTGCCAGCAGCTTAGTTCGGGGAGGCGCAGATACGCAGTATTTT. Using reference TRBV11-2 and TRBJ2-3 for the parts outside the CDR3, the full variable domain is EAGVAQSPRYKIIEKRQSVAFWCNPISGHATLYWYQQILGQGPKLLIQFQNNGVVDDSQLPKDRFSAERLKGVDSTLKIQPAKLEDSAVYLCASSLVRGGADTQYFGPGTRLTVL.

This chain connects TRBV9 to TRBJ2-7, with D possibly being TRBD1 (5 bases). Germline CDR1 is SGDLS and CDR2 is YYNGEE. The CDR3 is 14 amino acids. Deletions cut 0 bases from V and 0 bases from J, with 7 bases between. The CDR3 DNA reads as TGTGCCAGCAGCGTAGTAGGGGACTCCTACGAGCAGTACTTC. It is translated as CASSVVGDSYEQYF.

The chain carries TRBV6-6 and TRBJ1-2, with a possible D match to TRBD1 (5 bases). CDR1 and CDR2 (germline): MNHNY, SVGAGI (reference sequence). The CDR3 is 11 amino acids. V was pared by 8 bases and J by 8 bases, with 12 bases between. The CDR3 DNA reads TGTGCCAGCGAGGCGGGACGGGGCTACACCTTC. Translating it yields CASEAGRGYTF.

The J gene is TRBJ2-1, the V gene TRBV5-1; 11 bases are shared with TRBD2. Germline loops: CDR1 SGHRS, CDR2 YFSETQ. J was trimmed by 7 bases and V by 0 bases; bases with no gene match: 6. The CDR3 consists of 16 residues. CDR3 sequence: CASSLGNSGGGNEQFF. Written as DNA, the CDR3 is TGCGCCAGCAGCTTGGGAAATAGCGGGGGGGGGAATGAGCAGTTCTTC.

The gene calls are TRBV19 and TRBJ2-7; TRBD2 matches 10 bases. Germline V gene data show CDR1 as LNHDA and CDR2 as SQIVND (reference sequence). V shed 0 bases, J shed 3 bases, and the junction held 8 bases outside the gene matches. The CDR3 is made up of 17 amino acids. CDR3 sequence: CASSIDRLAGDHYEQYF. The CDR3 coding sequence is TGTGCCAGTAGTATAGATCGGCTAGCGGGGGACCACTACGAGCAGTACTTC.

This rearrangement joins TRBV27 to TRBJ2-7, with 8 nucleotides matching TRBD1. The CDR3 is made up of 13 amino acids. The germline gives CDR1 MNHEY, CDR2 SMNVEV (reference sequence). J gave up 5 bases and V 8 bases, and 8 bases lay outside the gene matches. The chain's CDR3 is CASSSMTGDEQYF. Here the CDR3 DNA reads TGTGCCAGCTCCTCCATGACAGGGGACGAGCAGTACTTC.

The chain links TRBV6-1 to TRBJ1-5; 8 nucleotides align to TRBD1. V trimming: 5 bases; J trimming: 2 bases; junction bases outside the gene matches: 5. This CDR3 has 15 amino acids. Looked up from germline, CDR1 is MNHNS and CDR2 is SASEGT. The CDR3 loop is CASSLTGEGNQPQHF. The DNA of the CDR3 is TGTGCCAGCAGTTTGACAGGGGAAGGCAATCAGCCCCAGCATTTT.

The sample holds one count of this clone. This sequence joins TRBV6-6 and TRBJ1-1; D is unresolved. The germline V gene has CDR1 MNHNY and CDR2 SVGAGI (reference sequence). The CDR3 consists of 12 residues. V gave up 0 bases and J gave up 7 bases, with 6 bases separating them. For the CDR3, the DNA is TGTGCCAGCAGTTACTCGAGCGTTGAAGCTTTCTTT. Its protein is CASSYSSVEAFF.

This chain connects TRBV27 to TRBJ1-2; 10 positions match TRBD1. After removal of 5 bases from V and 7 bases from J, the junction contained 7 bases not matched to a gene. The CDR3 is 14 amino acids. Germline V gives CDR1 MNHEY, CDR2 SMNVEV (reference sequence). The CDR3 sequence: CASSITGTGVGYTF. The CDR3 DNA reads TGTGCCAGCAGTATCACCGGGACAGGGGTTGGCTACACCTTC.

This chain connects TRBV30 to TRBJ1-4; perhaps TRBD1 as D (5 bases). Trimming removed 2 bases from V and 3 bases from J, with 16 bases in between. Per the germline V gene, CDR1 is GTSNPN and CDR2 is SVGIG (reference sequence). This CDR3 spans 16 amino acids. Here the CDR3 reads CAWSFPGGTANEKLFF. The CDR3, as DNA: TGTGCCTGGAGTTTCCCCGGAGGGACGGCTAATGAAAAACTGTTTTTT.